One sample yielded the 32 T cell receptor beta chains listed below, sequenced in a study of blood T cell repertoires in COVID-19 (dated by TCRdb to 2018 to 2020). Receptor libraries were prepared by the immunoSEQ multiplex PCR assay. TCRdb holds this immuneACCESS table with in-frame rearrangements only. Some clones are missing; in checked studies, unresolved V genes explain under half, and the rest has no known cause. This sample comprises roughly 200,000 clones, roughly 90% of them detected only once. The ten most abundant clones make up roughly 2.6% of the sample. The source material was PBMCs or T cells enriched from blood (not recorded which). These receptors were obtained from a woman aged 30 to 39 who had recovered from COVID-19.

The V and J genes are TRBV19 and TRBJ2-7; 12 bases map to TRBD1. Germline V gives CDR1 LNHDA, CDR2 SQIVND (reference sequence). The CDR3 has 15 residues. The trim removed 5 bases at V and 4 bases at J, leaving 6 bases unmatched. The CDR3 region is CASSGWGQGAYEQYF. CDR3 bases: TGTGCCAGTAGTGGTTGGGGACAGGGGGCTTACGAGCAGTACTTC.

This clone has just one count. The V call is TRBV2, the J call TRBJ2-5; the match to TRBD2 covers 8 bases. Germline values: CDR1 SNHLY, CDR2 FYNNEI. The ends lost 1 base at V and 6 bases at J; junction bases unmatched: 10. CDR3 length: 16 residues. The CDR3: CASSEGLSGGGKTQYF. The CDR3 bases are TGTGCCAGCAGTGAAGGGTTGAGCGGGGGTGGGAAGACCCAGTACTTC.

V is TRBV4-2 and J is TRBJ2-1; 12 nucleotides align to TRBD2. V lost 0 bases, J lost 9 bases, and 9 bases stayed unmatched. The CDR3 is made up of 17 amino acids. The germline V gene has CDR1 LGHNA and CDR2 YNFKEQ. The CDR3 nucleotides are TGTGCCAGCAGCCAAGAACCTCCTAGCGGGGGGGCCTTTGAGCAGTTCTTC. Translation: CASSQEPPSGGAFEQFF.

The rearrangement joins TRBV6-5 to TRBJ2-1, with D possibly TRBD2 on 5 matching bases. This CDR3 comprises 12 residues. V shed 10 bases and J shed 7 bases, with 14 bases lying between them. CDR1 is MNHEY and CDR2 is SVGAGI in the germline V gene. The DNA for the CDR3 is TGTGCCACCTCGGGGTATATGAATGAGCAGTTCTTC. It specifies CATSGYMNEQFF.

V gene TRBV29-1 combines with J gene TRBJ1-1; a weak D match, TRBD1 (5 bases). The V gene's germline CDR1 is SQVTM and CDR2 ANQGSEA. CDR3 length: 13 amino acids. V lost 2 bases and J lost 0, with 7 bases in between. CDR3 protein: CSVERQMNTEAFF. The CDR3 DNA reads as TGCAGCGTTGAACGACAGATGAACACTGAAGCTTTCTTT.

The chain combines TRBV7-8 with TRBJ1-3; TRBD1 matches 9 bases. The CDR3 totals 16 residues. Germline loops: CDR1 SGHVS, CDR2 FQNEAQ. The junction had 6 bases not matched to a gene; V was cut back by 3 bases and J by 3 bases. The CDR3 reads CASSFVGDRDGNTIYF. The CDR3 nucleotides read TGTGCCAGCAGCTTTGTTGGGGACAGGGATGGAAACACCATATATTTT.

This clone was picked up a small number of times. The rearrangement joins TRBV7-2 to TRBJ1-6; D perhaps matches TRBD1 (6 bases). The germline V and J ends were trimmed by 1 base and 9 bases, with 10 bases remaining between them. The CDR3 loop spans 14 amino acids. Germline CDR1 and CDR2: SGHTA and FQGNSA. CDR3 bases: TGTGCCAGCAGCTTAGGGACAGAGGGTTCACCCCTCCACTTT. Translating gives CASSLGTEGSPLHF.

This chain connects TRBV27 to TRBJ2-1, with a weak D call TRBD1 (6 bases). From germline, CDR1 is MNHEY and CDR2 SMNVEV (reference sequence). The germline V and J ends were trimmed by 7 bases and 3 bases, with 13 bases remaining between them. The CDR3 runs 14 residues. The CDR3 here is CASTPKTGYNEQFF. For the CDR3, the DNA is TGTGCCAGCACCCCGAAGACAGGCTACAATGAGCAGTTCTTC.

A single count supports this clone. The chain has TRBV23-1 and TRBJ2-1; D may be TRBD2 (6 bases). TRBV23-1 is treated as an ORF (open reading frame) with a function not yet certain. The V end was cut by 0 bases, the J end by 9 bases, with 18 bases between. This CDR3 has 16 residues. The CDR3 sequence: CASSQSAGVRGTEQFF. The DNA for the CDR3 is TGCGCCAGCAGTCAATCAGCTGGGGTACGGGGGACTGAGCAGTTCTTC.

On this clone: Different DNA sequences within this sample yield the same CDR3. J is TRBJ2-3 and V is TRBV5-1, with D possibly being TRBD2 (6 bases). Germline CDR1 SGHRS, CDR2 YFSETQ. This CDR3 contains 15 residues. The V end was cut by 0 bases, the J end by 0 bases, with 8 bases between. This CDR3 reads CASSLVGGSTDTQYF. The CDR3, as DNA: TGCGCCAGCAGCTTGGTTGGAGGGAGCACAGATACGCAGTATTTT.

In its sample, this clone was seen a few times. In nucleotides, the CDR3 is TGTGCCAGCGGGACAGGGGCGGGTACTGAAGCTTTCTTT. Its translation: CASGTGAGTEAFF. The genes are TRBV9 and TRBJ1-1, with 10 bases aligning to TRBD1. The CDR3 extends over 13 amino acids. Per germline, CDR1 SGDLS and CDR2 YYNGEE. V lost 7 bases and J lost 5; bases outside the gene matches: 5.

The rearrangement joins TRBV11-3 to TRBJ2-2, with D possibly matching TRBD1 (5 bases). V was trimmed by 1 base and J by 6 bases, leaving 6 bases between them. CDR1 and CDR2 (germline): SGHNT, YENEEA. The CDR3 spans 13 residues. The CDR3, as DNA: TGTGCCAGCAGCTTAGTCAGGGCCGGGGAGCTGTTTTTT. It translates to CASSLVRAGELFF. The whole variable domain, filled in from reference TRBV11-3 and TRBJ2-2, reads EAGVVQSPRYKIIEKKQPVAFWCNPISGHNTLYWYLQNLGQGPELLIRYENEEAVDDSQLPKDRFSAERLKGVDSTLKIQPAELGDSAVYLCASSLVRAGELFFGEGSRLTVL.

The rearrangement links TRBV29-1 to TRBJ1-2, with a tentative D call TRBD1 (5 bases). This CDR3 has 11 amino acids. Trimming stripped 7 bases from V and 8 bases from J, with 14 bases between. Germline CDR1 is SQVTM and CDR2 is ANQGSEA. CDR3 nucleotide sequence: TGCAGCGGCGAGAGTGGGGCAGGCTACACCTTC. Amino acids: CSGESGAGYTF.

The V gene is TRBV20-1, the J gene TRBJ2-1; 10 bases fit TRBD1. The CDR3 runs to 17 residues. CDR1 and CDR2 (germline): DFQATT, SNEGSKA (reference sequence). J gave up 5 bases and V 3 bases, and 13 bases lay outside the gene matches. In DNA, the CDR3 is TGCAGTGCTAGTGGGTGGGGGACAGGGGTTGTGGACAATGAGCAGTTCTTC. Translation gives CSASGWGTGVVDNEQFF.

Only a few counts were recorded for this clone. V and J are TRBV5-1 and TRBJ2-7; 8 bases match TRBD2. The trim removed 4 bases at V and 3 bases at J, leaving 3 bases unmatched. CDR1 and CDR2 from the germline V gene are SGHRS and YFSETQ. CDR3 length: 13 residues. Written as DNA, the CDR3 is TGCGCCAGCAGCCCGGGAGGGAGCTACGAGCAGTACTTC. It codes for CASSPGGSYEQYF.

The chain uses TRBV27 and TRBJ1-6, with D maybe TRBD1 (6 bases). The length of the CDR3 is 16 residues. V lost 5 bases, J lost 5 bases, and 16 bases lay in between. Per the germline V gene, CDR1 is MNHEY and CDR2 is SMNVEV (reference sequence). In nucleotides, the CDR3 is TGTGCCAGCAGTACCCGGGCAGGGGTTCATAATTCACCCCTCCACTTT. Its translation: CASSTRAGVHNSPLHF.

The chain recombines TRBV7-9 with TRBJ1-4, with a tentative D call TRBD1 (5 bases). Trimming took 3 bases from V and 7 from J, leaving 15 bases between them. Germline V gene sequence: CDR1 SEHNR, CDR2 FQNEAQ (reference sequence). The CDR3 length is 15 residues. The CDR3, as DNA: TGTGCCAGCAGCTTGGAGGGGAATACCGGTGAAAAACTGTTTTTT. Translation: CASSLEGNTGEKLFF.

The genes are TRBV7-9 and TRBJ2-7; D gene unclear. V was pared by 5 bases and J by 7 bases, with 12 bases between. The V gene's germline CDR1 is SEHNR and CDR2 FQNEAQ (reference sequence). This CDR3 contains 12 residues. The CDR3 region has the DNA TGTGCCAGCAGCCCGGTCTCAGGAGAGCAGTACTTC. Protein sequence: CASSPVSGEQYF. Full variable domain (rest looked up from reference TRBV7-9 and TRBJ2-7): DTGVSQNPRHKITKRGQNVTFRCDPISEHNRLYWYRQTLGQGPEFLTYFQNEAQLEKSRLLSDRFSAERPKGSFSTLEIQRTEQGDSAMYLCASSPVSGEQYFGPGTRLTVT.

The rearrangement links TRBV19 to TRBJ1-4; D uncertain. The CDR3 has 15 residues. V was shortened by 7 bases and J by 0 bases, with 12 bases between the two germline ends. CDR1 and CDR2 (germline): LNHDA, SQIVND (reference sequence). The CDR3 coding sequence is TGTGCCAGTATCGGGTACCATCCAACTAATGAAAAACTGTTTTTT. It encodes CASIGYHPTNEKLFF.

In this sample, this clone turned up a few times. The chain joins TRBV6-4 to TRBJ2-1; perhaps TRBD1 as D (6 bases). Germline CDR1 MRHNA, CDR2 SNTAGT. This CDR3 has 15 amino acids. Trimming removed 4 bases from V and 3 bases from J, with 13 bases in between. The CDR3 is CASSVGGQLYNEQFF. DNA for the CDR3: TGTGCCAGCAGTGTTGGCGGACAGCTCTACAATGAGCAGTTCTTC.

In its sample, this clone was seen once. V gene TRBV12-3 or TRBV12-4 combines with J gene TRBJ2-3; D gene ambiguous. V was clipped by 3 bases and J by 0 bases, with 4 bases between them. CDR3 length: 13 amino acids. The CDR3 DNA sequence: TGTGCCAGCAGTTTGACTAGCACAGATACGCAGTATTTT. Amino acid sequence: CASSLTSTDTQYF.

V is TRBV4-2 and J is TRBJ1-5, with no clear D. Trimming took off 0 bases at V and 9 bases at J, with 15 bases between the two ends. From germline, CDR1 is LGHNA and CDR2 YNFKEQ. CDR3 size: 15 residues. CDR3 residues: CASSQDQREERPQHF. The CDR3 DNA reads TGTGCCAGCAGCCAAGACCAAAGGGAGGAACGGCCCCAGCATTTT.

The chain recombines TRBV7-9 with TRBJ1-2; D perhaps matches TRBD1 (5 bases). Trimming removed 7 bases from V and 0 bases from J, with 21 bases in between. The V gene's germline CDR1 is SEHNR and CDR2 FQNEAQ (reference sequence). The CDR3 extends over 17 amino acids. CDR3 protein: CASIKTTGGVSNYGYTF. The CDR3 nucleotides are TGTGCCAGCATCAAAACCACCGGGGGGGTATCTAACTATGGCTACACCTTC.

The chain uses TRBV4-1 and TRBJ2-7, with 11 bases fitting TRBD2. V was clipped by 0 bases and J by 3 bases; unmatched bases: 4. The germline gives CDR1 MGHRA, CDR2 YSYEKL. The CDR3 is 16 residues long. This chain's CDR3 is CASSQDPSGGFYEQYF. The DNA for the CDR3 is TGCGCCAGCAGCCAAGATCCTAGCGGGGGGTTCTACGAGCAGTACTTC.

The V call is TRBV27, the J call TRBJ1-1; no clear D. Germline V gene lookup returns CDR1 MNHEY and CDR2 SMNVEV (reference sequence). Trimming took 3 bases from V and 1 from J, leaving 9 bases between them. The CDR3 runs to 14 residues. Here the CDR3 DNA reads TGTGCCAGCAGTTTCTCCCTAGGGAACACTGAAGCTTTCTTT. Translation gives CASSFSLGNTEAFF.

V gene TRBV7-2 combines with J gene TRBJ1-2, with 8 positions matching TRBD1. Germline V lookup: CDR1 SGHTA, CDR2 FQGNSA. With 2 bases clipped from V and 7 bases from J, the junction kept 6 bases outside the gene matches. This CDR3 region has 14 residues. CDR3 in amino acids: CASSLSLGTGGYTF. The CDR3 nucleotides read TGTGCCAGCAGCTTATCCTTAGGGACAGGTGGCTACACCTTC.

This clone was detected once. The V and J genes are TRBV24-1 and TRBJ2-1; D may be TRBD2 (6 bases). The V gene lost 1 base and the J gene lost 12 bases, with 12 bases spanning the gap. The germline gives CDR1 KGHDR, CDR2 SFDVKD. The CDR3 is made up of 13 amino acids. CDR3 protein: CATSDLGSGGQFF. The CDR3 bases are TGTGCCACCAGTGATTTAGGGTCCGGGGGGCAGTTCTTC.

The chain joins TRBV5-8 to TRBJ1-3; weak D call: TRBD1 (5 bases). The CDR3 contains 18 residues. The ends were cut back, 5 bases at V and 4 bases at J, with 25 bases in the middle. The V gene's germline CDR1 is SGHTS and CDR2 YDEGEE. CDR3 protein: CASRWFSGTAWEGNTIYF. In DNA, the CDR3 is TGTGCCAGCAGATGGTTTTCCGGGACTGCCTGGGAGGGAAACACCATATATTTT.

This clone was recorded only once. V is TRBV7-2 and J is TRBJ1-1; no definite D call. With 0 bases removed from V and 4 bases from J, the gap between germline ends came to 12 bases. The germline V gene has CDR1 SGHTA and CDR2 FQGNSA. The CDR3 spans 15 residues. Written as DNA, the CDR3 is TGTGCCAGCAGCTTAGCGGTACGGGAGAGCACTGAAGCTTTCTTT. It codes for CASSLAVRESTEAFF.

The chain couples TRBV18 to TRBJ1-4, with D unresolved. V lost 3 bases, J lost 4 bases, and 18 bases lay in between. The germline V gene has CDR1 KGHSH and CDR2 LQKENI. The CDR3 length is 17 residues. CDR3 in amino acids: CASSPSGPSGGNEKLFF. Here the CDR3 DNA reads TGTGCCAGCTCACCTTCCGGGCCATCCGGAGGTAATGAAAAACTGTTTTTT.

This clone appeared a few times. The chain uses TRBV11-2 and TRBJ1-3, with TRBD1 matching 7 bases. The V segment lost 6 bases and the J segment 0 bases; nucleotides outside the gene matches: 8. Germline CDR1 and CDR2: SGHAT and FQNNGV. This CDR3 is built from 16 residues. This chain's CDR3 is CASRRQGLISGNTIYF. The CDR3 DNA reads as TGTGCCAGCAGACGACAGGGTCTGATCTCTGGAAACACCATATATTTT.

The chain employs TRBV10-3 and TRBJ1-5; 7 positions match TRBD1. The CDR3 extends over 15 amino acids. Germline V lookup: CDR1 ENHRY, CDR2 SYGVKD. J was trimmed by 6 bases and V by 3 bases; bases with no gene match: 8. The CDR3 DNA reads TGTGCCATCAGTGACGGGACAGTTAAACTTCAGCCCCAGCATTTT. Residues: CAISDGTVKLQPQHF.